This T cell receptor beta chain emerged from a study of blood T cells in healthy people across ages. A J-beta primer mix and a sample-barcoded 5' primer were used in a second PCR of about 6 to 12 cycles. Each TCR beta cDNA got a 12-nucleotide random molecular identifier. In TCRdb, the 5' RACE reads were re-called with MiXCR into one record per CDR3 protein. The sample contains about 1,400,000 distinct CDR3 sequences, 40% to 50% of which appear only once. General study results and limits: TCR beta diversity correlated strongly with naive T cell percentage. Long-lived donors carried more naive CD4+ cells and greater diversity than aged donors.

This clonotype showed up many times. The antigen is not known. Staff drew approximately 9.1 milliliters of peripheral blood from each donor. The receptor was derived from a woman younger than 30 in good health. Sequenced sample: blood.

This chain's CDR3 is CASSSYGGGRAGNEQFF. CDR3 in DNA: TGCGCCAGCAGCTCCTACGGGGGCGGGAGGGCTGGTAATGAGCAGTTCTTC. The chain joins TRBV5-1 to TRBJ2-1; 9 positions agree with TRBD2. This CDR3 is built from 17 residues. V gave up 3 bases and J gave up 7 bases; unmatched junction bases: 14. Germline V gives CDR1 SGHRS, CDR2 YFSETQ. Full variable domain (outside the CDR3, taken from reference TRBV5-1 and TRBJ2-1): KAGVTQTPRYLIKTRGQQVTLSCSPISGHRSVSWYQQTPGQGLQFLFEYFSETQRNKGNFPGRFSGRQFSNSRSEMNVSTLELGDSALYLCASSSYGGGRAGNEQFFGPGTRLTVL.